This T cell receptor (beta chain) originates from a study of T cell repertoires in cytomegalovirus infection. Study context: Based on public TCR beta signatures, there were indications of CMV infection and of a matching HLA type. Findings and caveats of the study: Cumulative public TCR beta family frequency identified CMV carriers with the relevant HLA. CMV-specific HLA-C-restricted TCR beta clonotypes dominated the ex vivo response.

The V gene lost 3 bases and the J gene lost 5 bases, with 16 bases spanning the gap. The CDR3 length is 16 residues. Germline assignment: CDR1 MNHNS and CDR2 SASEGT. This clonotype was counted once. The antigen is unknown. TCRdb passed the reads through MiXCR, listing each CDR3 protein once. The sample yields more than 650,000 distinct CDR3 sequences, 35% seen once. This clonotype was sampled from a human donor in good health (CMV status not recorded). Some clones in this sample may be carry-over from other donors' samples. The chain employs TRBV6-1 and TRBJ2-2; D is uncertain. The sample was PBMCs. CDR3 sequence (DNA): TGTGCCAGCAGTGACGGGCCCCTCGGTGGTACCGGGGAGCTGTTTTTT. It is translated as CASSDGPLGGTGELFF.